The 16 T cell receptor beta chains given below trace back to one sample, sequenced in a study of CD8 T cells in Susac syndrome. A quantity of roughly 0.5 to 1 ug RNA underwent reverse transcription using random hexamers. In TCRdb, the immunoSEQ multiplex PCR reads were re-called with MiXCR into one record per CDR3 protein. The data contain fewer than 100,000 distinct CDR3 sequences, 91% of them singletons. The source material was CD8+ T cells from PBMCs. These receptors all come from a human donor with multiple sclerosis.

The rearrangement links TRBV27 to TRBJ2-1; D gene ambiguous. CDR3 length: 14 residues. V lost 7 bases and J lost 8, with 18 bases in between. Germline CDR1 reads MNHEY; CDR2 reads SMNVEV (reference sequence). CDR3 residues: CASKKIDSPDEQFF. The CDR3 DNA is TGTGCCAGCAAGAAGATAGACTCCCCTGATGAGCAGTTCTTC.

The V call is TRBV3-1, the J call TRBJ1-1, with D maybe TRBD1 (5 bases). V was trimmed by 0 bases and J by 3 bases, leaving 11 bases between them. This CDR3 is 15 amino acids long. Per germline, CDR1 LGHDT and CDR2 YNNKEL (reference sequence). CDR3 in amino acids: CASSQEAGWDTEAFF. The DNA for the CDR3 is TGTGCCAGCAGCCAAGAAGCAGGGTGGGACACTGAAGCTTTCTTT.

The rearrangement joins TRBV3-1 to TRBJ1-1; 8 bases agree with TRBD1. From germline, CDR1 is LGHDT and CDR2 YNNKEL (reference sequence). The V segment lost 4 bases and the J segment 1 base; nucleotides outside the gene matches: 14. This CDR3 comprises 18 residues. CDR3 bases: TGTGCCAGCAGCCCAAGGTTCCCATCAACAGGGGGGAACACTGAAGCTTTCTTT. This codes for CASSPRFPSTGGNTEAFF.

The V call is TRBV7-9, the J call TRBJ2-1; no clear D. The CDR3 spans 14 residues. Per the germline V gene, CDR1 is SEHNR and CDR2 is FQNEAQ (reference sequence). Trimming pared 3 bases from V and 4 bases from J, leaving 10 bases between. The CDR3 bases are TGTGCCAGCAGCTTTAACAGATTATACAATGAGCAGTTCTTC. Translation gives CASSFNRLYNEQFF. The complete variable domain, with remaining parts taken from reference TRBV7-9 and TRBJ2-1, reads DTGVSQNPRHKITKRGQNVTFRCDPISEHNRLYWYRQTLGQGPEFLTYFQNEAQLEKSRLLSDRFSAERPKGSFSTLEIQRTEQGDSAMYLCASSFNRLYNEQFFGPGTRLTVL.

This rearrangement joins TRBV5-4 to TRBJ2-1; D is possibly TRBD1 (6 bases). The V gene's germline CDR1 is SGHNT and CDR2 YYREEE (reference sequence). Trimming removed 1 base from V and 8 bases from J, with 10 bases in between. This CDR3 region has 13 residues. Here the CDR3 reads CASSLWGRDEQFF. The DNA of the CDR3 is TGTGCCAGCAGCTTGTGGGGGCGGGATGAGCAGTTCTTC.

V and J are TRBV28 and TRBJ2-7; D is possibly TRBD2 (6 bases). Germline-derived CDR1 and CDR2 are MDHEN and SYDVKM. CDR3 size: 15 residues. Trimming removed 5 bases at V and 5 bases at J, with 19 bases between. The CDR3 here is CASSLIGTGWNEQYF. CDR3 nucleotide sequence: TGTGCCAGCAGTCTAATAGGGACTGGATGGAACGAGCAGTACTTC.

This chain links TRBV9 with TRBJ2-7; tentatively, D is TRBD1 (5 bases). V dropped 0 bases and J dropped 2 bases, with 9 bases sitting between them. CDR1 is SGDLS and CDR2 is YYNGEE in the germline V gene. This CDR3 has 14 residues. The CDR3 loop is CASSVGQQAYEQYF. The CDR3 region has the DNA TGTGCCAGCAGCGTAGGACAGCAAGCCTACGAGCAGTACTTC.

The chain combines TRBV4-2 with TRBJ2-7; D ambiguous. Looked up from germline, CDR1 is LGHNA and CDR2 is YNFKEQ. This CDR3 comprises 14 residues. Trimming removed 1 base at V and 2 bases at J, with 9 bases between. CDR3 sequence: CASSQGVQTYEQYF. The CDR3 DNA sequence: TGTGCCAGCAGCCAAGGGGTTCAGACCTACGAGCAGTACTTC.

This clonotype appeared a single time. This chain connects TRBV6-4 to TRBJ2-3, with TRBD2 matching 7 bases. The CDR3 length is 15 residues. CDR1 and CDR2 (germline): MRHNA, SNTAGT. The junction had 10 bases not matched to a gene; V was cut back by 5 bases and J by 5 bases. DNA for the CDR3: TGTGCCAGCAGTCTCTGGGCGGGAGACCTAGATACGCAGTATTTT. Translating it yields CASSLWAGDLDTQYF.

V is TRBV12-5 and J is TRBJ2-2; 13 positions match TRBD2. The trim removed 0 bases at V and 3 bases at J, leaving 7 bases unmatched. This CDR3 is built from 19 residues. Per the germline V gene, CDR1 is LGHNT and CDR2 is FRNRAP. The CDR3 DNA reads TGTGCTAGTGGTTTGGTACTGGGACTAGCGGGATCGGACACCGGGGAGCTGTTTTTT. Residues: CASGLVLGLAGSDTGELFF.

The CDR3 reads CASSLLGGSPYEQYF. As DNA, the CDR3 is TGTGCCAGCAGCTTACTGGGCGGGAGTCCCTACGAGCAGTACTTC. The chain employs TRBV7-8 and TRBJ2-7, with 7 bases matching TRBD2. CDR1 and CDR2 from the germline V gene are SGHVS and FQNEAQ. The trim removed 2 bases at V and 2 bases at J, leaving 6 bases unmatched. CDR3 size: 15 residues.

This chain links TRBV27 with TRBJ1-6; 9 bases align to TRBD1. V was pared by 0 bases and J by 17 bases, with 5 bases of the junction left unmatched. The CDR3 has 13 amino acids. Germline V gene lookup returns CDR1 MNHEY and CDR2 SMNVEV (reference sequence). CDR3 in amino acids: CASSLSRGQGFHF. CDR3 DNA: TGTGCCAGCAGTTTATCGCGGGGACAGGGTTTCCACTTT.

The gene calls are TRBV5-6 and TRBJ1-5; the match to TRBD1 covers 7 bases. Losses at the gene ends were 0 bases for V and 4 bases for J; bases not matched to a gene: 19. The CDR3 runs to 20 residues. Germline loops: CDR1 SGHDT, CDR2 YYEEEE. The CDR3 nucleotides are TGTGCCAGCAGCTTGGGATCCGTGACGGTGCCGCTCAGGGGGAATCAGCCCCAGCATTTT. Translating gives CASSLGSVTVPLRGNQPQHF.

The genes are TRBV25-1 and TRBJ2-2; unclear D gene. V lost 8 bases to trimming and J lost 3 bases, with 13 bases between them. The CDR3 is 14 amino acids. Germline values: CDR1 MGHDK, CDR2 SYGVNS. CDR3 nucleotide sequence: TGTGCCAGCGGGTCAGCTAGATACACCGGGGAGCTGTTTTTT. Amino acid sequence: CASGSARYTGELFF.

This clonotype was seen a few times. CDR3 sequence (DNA): TGTGCCAGCAGTTACTCTCAGTCTCCCACCGGGGAGCTGTTTTTT. Its protein is CASSYSQSPTGELFF. The chain employs TRBV6-5 and TRBJ2-2, with D uncertain. Trimming took off 0 bases at V and 4 bases at J, with 9 bases between the two ends. Per germline, CDR1 MNHEY and CDR2 SVGAGI. The CDR3 loop spans 15 amino acids.

The chain employs TRBV7-6 and TRBJ2-6; no clear D gene. From germline, CDR1 is SGHVS and CDR2 FNYEAQ. Between the trimmed V and J ends, which lost 3 bases and 4 bases, there was a span of 7 bases. The CDR3 covers 14 residues. This CDR3 is CASSFVSGANVLTF. The DNA for the CDR3 is TGTGCCAGCAGCTTTGTGTCCGGGGCCAACGTCCTGACTTTC.